A single sample is the source of the 20 T cell receptor beta chains below, sequenced in a study of human T cells and chemical hapten exposure. As to time point: pre-sensitization, week 0. Treatment in this sample: therapeutic diphenylcyclopropenone sensitization with weekly scalp DPC. From the RACE reads, TCRdb called clonotypes with MiXCR, one entry per CDR3 protein. Counted here are about 260,000 distinct CDR3 sequences, about 8.1% occurring once; the ten biggest clones make up about 2.1%. Sequencing used whole blood, obtained in connection with sensitization to the hapten diphenylcyclopropenone (DPC). The origin of the receptors is a woman aged 40 to 50 with alopecia areata. Some clones in this sample may be carry-over from other donors' samples.

CDR3 DNA: TGCAGTGCTAGAGCCGACAGGACCGGCTATGGCTACACCTTC. Translation gives CSARADRTGYGYTF. The chain combines TRBV20-1 with TRBJ1-2; D might be TRBD1 (6 bases). The V end lost 1 base, the J end lost 4 bases, and 13 bases lay between the germline ends. Germline loops: CDR1 DFQATT, CDR2 SNEGSKA (reference sequence). The CDR3 sequence is 14 residues long.

In this sample, this clonotype turned up a few times. V is TRBV30 and J is TRBJ2-7; the match to TRBD2 covers 10 bases. The length of the CDR3 is 16 residues. Germline V gene lookup returns CDR1 GTSNPN and CDR2 SVGIG (reference sequence). Trimming cost V 0 bases and J 0 bases; bases outside gene matches: 5. The CDR3 coding sequence is TGTGCCTGGAGTGTACGACTAGCGGGTGACTCCTACGAGCAGTACTTC. Amino acids: CAWSVRLAGDSYEQYF.

This sequence joins TRBV7-2 and TRBJ1-5; a weak D match, TRBD1 (6 bases). Trimming stripped 2 bases from V and 2 bases from J, with 13 bases between. CDR3 length equals 16 residues. CDR1 and CDR2 from the germline V gene are SGHTA and FQGNSA. CDR3 protein: CASSLTTGAGNQPQHF. CDR3 nucleotides: TGTGCCAGCAGCTTAACGACAGGAGCTGGCAATCAGCCCCAGCATTTT. Variable domain in full (rest from reference TRBV7-2 and TRBJ1-5): GAGVSQSPSNKVTEKGKDVELRCDPISGHTALYWYRQSLGQGLEFLIYFQGNSAPDKSGLPSDRFSAERTGGSVSTLTIQRTQQEDSAVYLCASSLTTGAGNQPQHFGDGTRLSIL.

A few counts support this clonotype. The V and J genes are TRBV7-2 and TRBJ2-3, with D possibly being TRBD1 or TRBD2 (5 bases each). The CDR3 consists of 12 residues. Trimming left V 5 bases short and J 8 bases short, with 11 bases between. Germline CDR1 and CDR2: SGHTA and FQGNSA. CDR3 DNA: TGTGCCAGCAGCGTACGGGACCGTACGCAGTATTTT. It translates to CASSVRDRTQYF.

This clonotype was seen a single time. One base away lies a much larger clone, so this may be a sequencing read error. The V and J genes are TRBV5-4 and TRBJ2-3; TRBD1 matches 10 bases. The trim removed 0 bases at V and 3 bases at J, leaving 4 bases unmatched. The CDR3 length is 16 residues. Germline-derived CDR1 and CDR2 are SGHNT and YYREEE (reference sequence). DNA of the CDR3: TGTGCCAGCAGCTTGGAAAGGACAGGGGGTACAGATACGCAGTATTTT. It encodes CASSLERTGGTDTQYF.

This rearrangement joins TRBV6-2 or TRBV6-3 to TRBJ1-2, with D possibly matching TRBD1 (6 bases). The CDR3 consists of 14 residues. Looked up from germline, CDR1 is MNHEY and CDR2 is SVGEGT. With 7 bases removed from V and 4 bases from J, the gap between germline ends came to 16 bases. CDR3 nucleotides: TGTGCCAGCAATCGGGACACCTCCGCCTATGGCTACACCTTC. This sequence encodes CASNRDTSAYGYTF.

This clonotype was counted a few times. V is TRBV27 and J is TRBJ2-7; D is ambiguous. Germline loops: CDR1 MNHEY, CDR2 SMNVEV (reference sequence). The CDR3 totals 12 residues. V was cut by 6 bases and J by 12 bases, with 18 bases left in between. CDR3 loop: CASSTRPYRWYF. The CDR3 nucleotides read TGTGCCAGCAGCACAAGACCCTACAGATGGTACTTC.

The genes are TRBV20-1 and TRBJ2-7; D is perhaps TRBD2 (6 bases). The V gene lost 7 bases and the J gene lost 3 bases, with 13 bases spanning the gap. The CDR3 has 12 residues. Germline V CDR1 and CDR2: DFQATT, SNEGSKA (reference sequence). The DNA for the CDR3 is TGCAGTGTTTCCGGGACTGGCTACGAGCAGTACTTC. Translation gives CSVSGTGYEQYF.

The gene calls are TRBV19 and TRBJ2-2; D is possibly TRBD1 (5 bases). V was trimmed by 5 bases and J by 6 bases, leaving 16 bases between them. The CDR3 runs 15 residues. The germline V gene encodes CDR1 LNHDA and CDR2 SQIVND (reference sequence). CDR3 sequence: CASSLWTTLPGELFF. In DNA form, the CDR3 reads TGTGCCAGTAGTCTATGGACAACACTTCCCGGGGAGCTGTTTTTT. The full variable domain, rest sourced from reference TRBV19 and TRBJ2-2, is DGGITQSPKYLFRKEGQNVTLSCEQNLNHDAMYWYRQDPGQGLRLIYYSQIVNDFQKGDIAEGYSVSREKKESFPLTVTSAQKNPTAFYLCASSLWTTLPGELFFGEGSRLTVL.

This clonotype has ten or more counts. The gene calls are TRBV9 and TRBJ1-3; no clear D. The V gene's germline CDR1 is SGDLS and CDR2 YYNGEE. Deletions cut 0 bases from V and 0 bases from J, with 7 bases between. This CDR3 spans 15 amino acids. CDR3 DNA sequence: TGTGCCAGCAGCGTAGCTCCCGGCTCTGGAAACACCATATATTTT. It yields the protein CASSVAPGSGNTIYF.

This clonotype was observed a handful of times. This rearrangement joins TRBV10-3 to TRBJ2-3, with 8 bases lining up with TRBD1. Germline V gives CDR1 ENHRY, CDR2 SYGVKD. The CDR3 runs to 14 residues. V shed 6 bases and J 5 bases; nucleotides not matched to a gene: 7. The CDR3 nucleotides are TGTGCCATCAGAAAAGGACAGGGAGAAGATACGCAGTATTTT. It codes for CAIRKGQGEDTQYF.

This clonotype showed up many times. The rearrangement links TRBV11-2 to TRBJ2-5; D gene unclear. The germline V and J ends were trimmed by 5 bases and 2 bases, with 6 bases remaining between them. This CDR3 contains 12 residues. Germline V gene sequence: CDR1 SGHAT, CDR2 FQNNGV. The CDR3 DNA reads TGTGCCAGCAGCCTCATTCAAGAGACCCAGTACTTC. Translated, it gives CASSLIQETQYF.

CDR3 region: CASSTNGAYNSPLHF. CDR3 in DNA: TGTGCCAGCTCAACCAACGGTGCCTATAATTCACCCCTCCACTTT. The J gene is TRBJ1-6, the V gene TRBV18, with D unclear. V lost 5 bases, J lost 2 bases, and 10 bases lay in between. This CDR3 contains 15 residues. Germline lookup yields CDR1 KGHSH and CDR2 LQKENI. Looking up the rest from reference TRBV18 and TRBJ1-6 gives the full variable domain: NAGVMQNPRHLVRRRGQEARLRCSPMKGHSHVYWYRQLPEEGLKFMVYLQKENIIDESGMPKERFSAEFPKEGPSILRIQQVVRGDSAAYFCASSTNGAYNSPLHFGNGTRLTVT.

This clonotype appeared a few times. The V call is TRBV3-1, the J call TRBJ2-5; 11 bases are shared with TRBD2. The CDR3 covers 16 residues. The J segment lost 3 bases and the V segment lost 0 bases, leaving 3 bases of the junction unmatched. The germline V gene has CDR1 LGHDT and CDR2 YNNKEL (reference sequence). CDR3 sequence (DNA): TGTGCCAGCAGCCAAGATTTAGCGGGAGGGAAAGAGACCCAGTACTTC. Protein sequence: CASSQDLAGGKETQYF.

This rearrangement joins TRBV10-3 to TRBJ1-1; the D is unclear. V lost 8 bases and J lost 4, with 8 bases in between. Germline assignment: CDR1 ENHRY and CDR2 SYGVKD. The CDR3 has 11 amino acids. The CDR3 is CAIASGTEAFF. CDR3 DNA: TGTGCCATCGCGTCAGGCACTGAAGCTTTCTTT.

This chain connects TRBV11-2 to TRBJ2-1, with 14 bases fitting TRBD2. After removal of 5 bases from V and 5 bases from J, the junction contained 8 bases not matched to a gene. The CDR3 consists of 17 residues. CDR1 is SGHAT and CDR2 is FQNNGV in the germline V gene. The CDR3, as DNA: TGTGCCAGCAGCCAGAGACTAGCGGGAGGGTACCACAATGAGCAGTTCTTC. It yields the protein CASSQRLAGGYHNEQFF.

This clonotype was seen only a few times. V is TRBV20-1 and J is TRBJ2-2, with D possibly TRBD2 on 5 matching bases. The germline V gene has CDR1 DFQATT and CDR2 SNEGSKA (reference sequence). Deletions cut 0 bases from V and 3 bases from J, with 20 bases between. The CDR3 has 18 residues. Written as DNA, the CDR3 is TGCAGTGCTAGAGATCGTAGCTCCCAGCCTAGCCACACCGGGGAGCTGTTTTTT. Its protein is CSARDRSSQPSHTGELFF.

The V call is TRBV7-2, the J call TRBJ2-4; D gene unclear. The CDR3 totals 13 residues. The germline gives CDR1 SGHTA, CDR2 FQGNSA. Trimming shortened V by 2 bases and J by 5 bases, and 7 bases separated the two germline ends. This CDR3 reads CASSLPSQNIQYF. The DNA for the CDR3 is TGTGCCAGCAGCTTACCCAGTCAAAACATTCAGTACTTC.

This clonotype came up many times. This chain joins TRBV5-1 and TRBJ2-1; D might be TRBD2 (6 bases). From germline, CDR1 is SGHRS and CDR2 YFSETQ. The CDR3 runs 13 residues. V lost 1 base and J lost 8, with 10 bases in between. CDR3 DNA sequence: TGCGCCAGCAGCTTGATTCCGGGGGATGAGCAGTTCTTC. This sequence encodes CASSLIPGDEQFF.

This clonotype was seen only a few times. The chain couples TRBV12-3 or TRBV12-4 to TRBJ1-1; 9 bases agree with TRBD1. With V trimmed by 6 bases and J by 11 bases, 7 bases remained unmatched. CDR3 length: 12 residues. CDR3 in amino acids: CASSPDRGWAFF. The CDR3, as DNA: TGTGCCAGCAGCCCAGACAGGGGGTGGGCTTTCTTT.